This entry describes one T cell receptor (beta chain). The target antigen is unknown. The record originates from a study of circulating and synovial CD4+ cells in juvenile arthritis. The study's findings and limits: These blood cells shared more CDR3 sequences with synovium than bulk blood. T cell genome counts differed by at least an order of magnitude between CPL and CD4 samples. Deeper sequencing increased measured overlap with synovial clonotypes.

The length of the CDR3 is 15 residues. Germline values: CDR1 SGHTA, CDR2 FQGNSA. V lost 4 bases to trimming and J lost 1 base, with 14 bases between them. TCRdb keeps only in-frame clones here, not all; method: immunoSEQ multiplex PCR. The sample yields over 3,000 clones, approximately 80% seen once. Material: CD4+ T cells from synovial fluid. The TCR originated in a human donor with juvenile idiopathic arthritis. The chain is built from TRBV7-2 and TRBJ2-7, with D tentatively TRBD2 (5 bases). CDR3 coding DNA: TGTGCCAGCAGCTCAGAGACCGGCGGGTCCTACGAGCAGTACTTC. The encoded protein is CASSSETGGSYEQYF.